Presented here are 8 T cell receptor beta chains from one specimen sequenced in a study of memory CD4+ T cells and cytomegalovirus serostatus. The sort gate was single viable CD3+CD4+CD8-CD45RO+ cells for memory CD4+ T cells. Measured with immunoSEQ multiplex PCR; TCRdb has only the in-frame clones, and not every one. Among 58,000 or so clones listed, 60% to 75% were seen once. The sequenced material came from memory CD4+ T cells from blood. These TCRs come from an adult in good health and CMV-seropositive.

The rearrangement links TRBV10-1 to TRBJ1-1; D possibly corresponds to TRBD1 (5 bases). The CDR3 loop spans 17 amino acids. Germline assignment: CDR1 WNHNN and CDR2 SYGVQD (reference sequence). Trimming removed 3 bases at V and 2 bases at J, with 19 bases between. The CDR3 DNA reads TGCGCCAGCAGTGAAACGGGCGGGGCCTGCCCCAACACTGAAGCTTTCTTT. Amino acids: CASSETGGACPNTEAFF.

J is TRBJ2-3 and V is TRBV7-2; 8 nucleotides match TRBD2. The CDR3 runs 16 residues. With V trimmed by 0 bases and J by 6 bases, 8 bases remained unmatched. The germline V gene has CDR1 SGHTA and CDR2 FQGNSA. CDR3 sequence: CASSLATGGPWDTQYF. CDR3 sequence (DNA): TGTGCCAGCAGCTTAGCAACGGGAGGGCCATGGGATACGCAGTATTTT. The full variable domain, in which reference TRBV7-2 and TRBJ2-3 provide the parts outside the CDR3, is GAGVSQSPSNKVTEKGKDVELRCDPISGHTALYWYRQSLGQGLEFLIYFQGNSAPDKSGLPSDRFSAERTGGSVSTLTIQRTQQEDSAVYLCASSLATGGPWDTQYFGPGTRLTVL.

This clone has only a few counts. This chain links TRBV7-2 with TRBJ2-3, with TRBD2 matching 15 bases. The CDR3 has 18 amino acids. Germline V CDR1 and CDR2: SGHTA, FQGNSA. The J segment lost 6 bases and the V segment lost 2 bases, leaving 9 bases of the junction unmatched. In DNA, the CDR3 is TGTGCCAGCAGCTTAAGGCCGGGACTAGCGGGAGGTGGGGATACGCAGTATTTT. The encoded protein is CASSLRPGLAGGGDTQYF.

The chain combines TRBV9 with TRBJ2-6; 16 bases fit TRBD2. Unmatched junction bases numbered 6, after V lost 3 bases and J lost 0 bases. CDR3 length equals 20 residues. Germline CDR1 SGDLS, CDR2 YYNGEE. The CDR3 loop reads CASSALGTSGRGSGANVLTF. The DNA of the CDR3 is TGTGCCAGCAGCGCCCTCGGGACTAGCGGGAGGGGCTCTGGGGCCAACGTCCTGACTTTC.

This clone came up many times. J is TRBJ2-2 and V is TRBV7-9; tentatively, D is TRBD1 (6 bases). This CDR3 spans 16 amino acids. Germline CDR1 SEHNR, CDR2 FQNEAQ (reference sequence). V was clipped by 5 bases and J by 2 bases, with 15 bases between them. Here the CDR3 DNA reads TGTGCCAGCAGCGCCACAGGGACATCTAACACCGGGGAGCTGTTTTTT. Its protein product is CASSATGTSNTGELFF.

This chain uses TRBV2 with TRBJ1-1; D gene unclear. The CDR3 length is 11 residues. Trimming removed 8 bases from V and 6 bases from J, with 10 bases in between. CDR1 is SNHLY and CDR2 is FYNNEI in the germline V gene. The CDR3 DNA follows: TGTGCCAGCTCCTACCAAGCTGAAGCTTTCTTT. This encodes CASSYQAEAFF.

V and J are TRBV6-5 and TRBJ2-2, with 11 positions matching TRBD2. V shed 1 base and J 5 bases; nucleotides not matched to a gene: 3. Looked up from germline, CDR1 is MNHEY and CDR2 is SVGAGI. The CDR3 spans 16 residues. CDR3 in amino acids: CASSYLAGGPTGELFF. Here the CDR3 DNA reads TGTGCCAGCAGTTACTTAGCGGGAGGGCCAACCGGGGAGCTGTTTTTT.

V is TRBV4-3 and J is TRBJ1-1, with D maybe TRBD1 (6 bases). Looked up from germline, CDR1 is LGHNA and CDR2 is YSLEER. This CDR3 comprises 15 residues. V was clipped by 4 bases and J by 5 bases, with 17 bases between them. CDR3 sequence reads: CASSLSLGARTEAFF. The DNA of the CDR3 is TGCGCCAGCAGCCTTTCCCTGGGGGCGCGGACTGAAGCTTTCTTT.